These 26 T cell receptor beta chains originate from one sample sequenced in a study of Graves' ophthalmopathy and Graves' hyperthyroidism. RNA transcripts served as template for amplifying TCR beta CDR3 sequences. First-round RT-PCR relied on HTBI primers, and a second-round multiplex PCR came next. TCRdb used MiXCR to reprocess the multiplex PCR reads, holding one entry per CDR3 protein. The table has 660,000 or so distinct CDR3 sequences, approximately 39% seen once. The sequencing sample was made of peripheral blood. These receptors were obtained from an adult man with Graves' ophthalmopathy.

In its sample, this clonotype was seen many times. The chain links TRBV19 to TRBJ2-7, with a tentative D call TRBD1 (5 bases). Trimming removed 6 bases from V and 0 bases from J, with 12 bases in between. Germline V lookup: CDR1 LNHDA, CDR2 SQIVND (reference sequence). This CDR3 contains 14 residues. The CDR3 coding sequence is TGTGCCAGTAGGCCTGGCAGGGCCTCCTACGAGCAGTACTTC. Translating gives CASRPGRASYEQYF. Full variable domain (outside the CDR3, taken from reference TRBV19 and TRBJ2-7): DGGITQSPKYLFRKEGQNVTLSCEQNLNHDAMYWYRQDPGQGLRLIYYSQIVNDFQKGDIAEGYSVSREKKESFPLTVTSAQKNPTAFYLCASRPGRASYEQYFGPGTRLTVT.

This clonotype was detected many times. The chain employs TRBV7-6 and TRBJ1-2, with TRBD1 as a possible D gene (5 bases). This CDR3 is 13 amino acids long. V lost 5 bases, J lost 7 bases, and 14 bases lay in between. CDR1 is SGHVS, CDR2 FNYEAQ, per germline. CDR3 region: CASSLQGFFGYTF. The CDR3 nucleotides read TGTGCCAGCAGCCTGCAGGGATTCTTTGGCTACACCTTC.

This clonotype was counted a few times. The V and J genes are TRBV5-1 and TRBJ1-6; tentative D call: TRBD1 (6 bases). CDR1 is SGHRS and CDR2 is YFSETQ in the germline V gene. This CDR3 contains 15 residues. V was cut by 1 base and J by 10 bases, with 15 bases left in between. CDR3 coding DNA: TGCGCCAGCAGCTTGTTAGCCCCAGGGGCGTCACCCCTCCACTTT. Amino acid sequence: CASSLLAPGASPLHF.

The chain joins TRBV29-1 to TRBJ1-2; D remains ambiguous. The V end lost 7 bases, the J end lost 6 bases, and 21 bases lay between the germline ends. The CDR3 is 14 amino acids. Germline V gives CDR1 SQVTM, CDR2 ANQGSEA. CDR3: CSDLGWGDLHGYTF. CDR3 in DNA: TGCAGCGACCTGGGGTGGGGTGACCTCCATGGCTACACCTTC.

The chain is built from TRBV7-2 and TRBJ1-5; a possible D gene is TRBD1 (5 bases). The length of the CDR3 is 14 residues. Germline V gene data show CDR1 as SGHTA and CDR2 as FQGNSA. The V and J ends lost 3 bases and 5 bases respectively, with 11 bases between them. The CDR3 sequence: CASSLRRGHQPQHF. The DNA of the CDR3 is TGTGCCAGCAGCTTGAGGAGGGGACATCAGCCCCAGCATTTT. Looking up the rest from reference TRBV7-2 and TRBJ1-5 gives the full variable domain: GAGVSQSPSNKVTEKGKDVELRCDPISGHTALYWYRQSLGQGLEFLIYFQGNSAPDKSGLPSDRFSAERTGGSVSTLTIQRTQQEDSAVYLCASSLRRGHQPQHFGDGTRLSIL.

As regards this clonotype: Just one base apart from a much larger clone, this may be a read error. Likely a read error: the CDR3 ends without its conserved phenylalanine or tryptophan. V is TRBV7-9 and J is TRBJ2-5; perhaps TRBD1 as D (7 bases). Germline values: CDR1 SEHNR, CDR2 FQNEAQ (reference sequence). The length of the CDR3 is 17 residues. With 3 bases removed from V and 5 bases from J, the gap between germline ends came to 22 bases. The CDR3 loop is CASSLGPFRGLAETQYC. The CDR3 DNA reads as TGTGCCAGCAGCTTGGGGCCATTTAGGGGGCTAGCGGAGACCCAGTACTGC.

Regarding this clonotype: This may come from a read error, since a much larger clone is one base off. The CDR3 end shows no conserved phenylalanine or tryptophan, and so a read error is likely. V gene TRBV2 combines with J gene TRBJ2-1, with D unresolved. The CDR3 sequence is 17 residues long. CDR1 and CDR2 (germline): SNHLY, FYNNEI. V was trimmed by 9 bases and J by 4 bases, leaving 25 bases between them. The CDR3 DNA is TGTGCCAGGACCGAAGAACCGGGTGCCATCCCGTACAATGAGCAGTTCTGC. Translation: CARTEEPGAIPYNEQFC.

This sequence joins TRBV10-3 and TRBJ1-6; D is unresolved. The CDR3 runs 15 residues. Germline-derived CDR1 and CDR2 are ENHRY and SYGVKD. Trimming stripped 1 base from V and 5 bases from J, with 9 bases between. CDR3 nucleotides: TGTGCCATCAGTGAGTGGACGGAAGATAATTCACCCCTCCACTTT. It is translated as CAISEWTEDNSPLHF.

The chain recombines TRBV20-1 with TRBJ2-2, with D tentatively TRBD2 (5 bases). Germline V gene lookup returns CDR1 DFQATT and CDR2 SNEGSKA (reference sequence). Trimming pared 0 bases from V and 3 bases from J, leaving 11 bases between. The CDR3 has 15 amino acids. Here the CDR3 reads CSARELVGDTGELFF. CDR3 coding DNA: TGCAGTGCTAGAGAACTAGTTGGCGACACCGGGGAGCTGTTTTTT.

This clonotype was detected many times. The V call is TRBV5-6, the J call TRBJ2-7; 7 positions match TRBD2. This CDR3 has 16 residues. Germline V CDR1 and CDR2: SGHDT, YYEEEE. Trimming removed 3 bases from V and 7 bases from J; junction bases left unmatched: 16. The CDR3, as DNA: TGTGCCAGCAGCTCACCCTGGGAGGGAGGTGTCGATGAGCAGTACTTC. Residues: CASSSPWEGGVDEQYF.

This clonotype was detected many times. The V gene is TRBV5-6, the J gene TRBJ2-7, with D unclear. CDR3 length: 12 amino acids. V shed 3 bases and J shed 1 base, with 5 bases lying between them. Germline V CDR1 and CDR2: SGHDT, YYEEEE. The DNA for the CDR3 is TGTGCCAGCAGCTCCCCTTCCTACGAGCAGTACTTC. Translating gives CASSSPSYEQYF.

CDR3 protein: CASSVGLWAYEQYF. The CDR3 DNA sequence: TGTGCCAGCAGTGTGGGCCTTTGGGCCTACGAGCAGTACTTC. The chain uses TRBV6-1 and TRBJ2-7; the D is unclear. Trimming stripped 4 bases from V and 2 bases from J, with 12 bases between. Germline CDR1 and CDR2: MNHNS and SASEGT. This CDR3 contains 14 residues.

This clonotype was counted many times. V usage is TRBV12-3 or TRBV12-4 and J usage is TRBJ1-1, with 7 bases matching TRBD1. V trimming: 6 bases; J trimming: 0 bases; junction bases outside the gene matches: 10. CDR3 length: 16 amino acids. CDR3 nucleotides: TGTGCCAGCAGACGGGCAGGGGGGTTCATGAACACTGAAGCTTTCTTT. This codes for CASRRAGGFMNTEAFF.

About this clonotype: The CDR3 end shows no conserved phenylalanine or tryptophan, and so a read error is likely. The chain has TRBV20-1 and TRBJ2-5; the D gene could be TRBD1 or TRBD2 (5 bases each). Trimming stripped 3 bases from V and 3 bases from J, with 17 bases between. The germline gives CDR1 DFQATT, CDR2 SNEGSKA (reference sequence). There are 15 residues in the CDR3. DNA for the CDR3: TGCAGTGCTAGTGATGTGGGGGACGCGGAAGAGACCCAGTACTGC. Residues: CSASDVGDAEETQYC.

V usage is TRBV7-4 and J usage is TRBJ2-7; no clear D gene. The CDR3 runs to 14 residues. V gave up 2 bases and J gave up 6 bases, with 14 bases separating them. Germline lookup yields CDR1 SGHVT and CDR2 SQSDAQ. CDR3: CASSLPGPRFEQYF. CDR3 coding DNA: TGTGCCAGCAGCTTACCTGGCCCTAGATTCGAGCAGTACTTC.

The rearrangement links TRBV2 to TRBJ2-7, with unresolved D. The V end lost 7 bases, the J end lost 0 bases, and 13 bases lay between the germline ends. The CDR3 has 14 residues. The germline gives CDR1 SNHLY, CDR2 FYNNEI. The CDR3 nucleotides are TGTGCCAGCAACCAAGAGATAAGCTCCTACGAGCAGTACTTC. This gives the protein CASNQEISSYEQYF.

The chain combines TRBV19 with TRBJ1-6; no clear D gene. The length of the CDR3 is 15 residues. Germline V gene sequence: CDR1 LNHDA, CDR2 SQIVND (reference sequence). V was clipped by 11 bases and J by 1 base, with 15 bases between them. The CDR3 spells CAWRHRNSYNSPLHF. CDR3 nucleotides: TGTGCCTGGAGACATAGGAATTCCTATAATTCACCCCTCCACTTT. The entire variable domain, with the rest obtained from reference TRBV19 and TRBJ1-6, is as follows: DGGITQSPKYLFRKEGQNVTLSCEQNLNHDAMYWYRQDPGQGLRLIYYSQIVNDFQKGDIAEGYSVSREKKESFPLTVTSAQKNPTAFYLCAWRHRNSYNSPLHFGNGTRLTVT.

V is TRBV4-1 and J is TRBJ1-4; 12 nucleotides align to TRBD1. This CDR3 has 16 residues. From germline, CDR1 is MGHRA and CDR2 YSYEKL. V gave up 2 bases and J gave up 10 bases; unmatched junction bases: 8. CDR3 nucleotides: TGCGCCAGCAGCCAACCTCCTAGGGACAGGGGGCGAAAACTGTTTTTT. As protein: CASSQPPRDRGRKLFF.

In its sample, this clonotype was seen many times. The genes are TRBV2 and TRBJ2-2; 8 positions agree with TRBD1. The V and J ends lost 0 bases and 3 bases, in that order; junction bases with no gene match: 0. Germline V CDR1 and CDR2: SNHLY, FYNNEI. The CDR3 loop spans 15 amino acids. The CDR3 nucleotides are TGTGCCAGCAGTGAAGCCAGGGGGCACACCGGGGAGCTGTTTTTT. Translated, it gives CASSEARGHTGELFF.

This clonotype was observed once. This chain connects TRBV7-2 to TRBJ2-7; D might be TRBD1 (5 bases). V lost 5 bases and J 7 bases, leaving 18 bases between the germline ends. The CDR3 is 14 residues long. Germline values: CDR1 SGHTA, CDR2 FQGNSA. Here the CDR3 reads CASSPNRQRGEQYF. In DNA, the CDR3 is TGTGCCAGCAGCCCCAATCGACAGAGAGGTGAGCAGTACTTC.

This clonotype occurred many times. The chain uses TRBV19 and TRBJ2-7, with TRBD1 matching over 10 bases. V was clipped by 5 bases and J by 9 bases; unmatched bases: 4. There are 12 residues in the CDR3. Per germline, CDR1 LNHDA and CDR2 SQIVND (reference sequence). CDR3 in amino acids: CASSQDRGRQYF. The CDR3 DNA reads TGTGCCAGTAGTCAAGACAGGGGGCGGCAGTACTTC. Using reference TRBV19 and TRBJ2-7 for the parts outside the CDR3, the full variable domain is DGGITQSPKYLFRKEGQNVTLSCEQNLNHDAMYWYRQDPGQGLRLIYYSQIVNDFQKGDIAEGYSVSREKKESFPLTVTSAQKNPTAFYLCASSQDRGRQYFGPGTRLTVT.

Regarding this clonotype: One junction end does not reproduce the germline sequence, and a read error may be involved. This chain connects TRBV4-1 to TRBJ1-4, with D unclear. The CDR3 runs to 13 residues. Germline V gene data show CDR1 as MGHRA and CDR2 as YSYEKL. Here the CDR3 reads CASSQGLGEELFF. The CDR3 DNA is TGCGCCAGCAGCCAAGGACTCGGTGAAGAACTGTTTTTT.

This clonotype appeared once. The rearrangement joins TRBV7-9 to TRBJ1-1, with 8 positions matching TRBD1. Per germline, CDR1 SEHNR and CDR2 FQNEAQ (reference sequence). Germline trimming cut 5 bases from V and 11 bases from J; bases unmatched to any gene: 4. The CDR3 consists of 11 residues. This CDR3 reads CASSKDREAFF. CDR3 in DNA: TGTGCCAGCAGCAAGGACAGGGAGGCTTTCTTT.

The chain employs TRBV10-3 and TRBJ1-4, with TRBD1 matching over 9 bases. Germline V gene lookup returns CDR1 ENHRY and CDR2 SYGVKD. This CDR3 is 13 amino acids long. V shed 6 bases and J 9 bases; nucleotides not matched to a gene: 5. For the CDR3, the DNA is TGTGCCATCAGCCCGGGGACAGGGAAAAAACTGTTTTTT. Protein sequence: CAISPGTGKKLFF.

V and J are TRBV25-1 and TRBJ1-6, with D unclear. The CDR3 sequence is 13 residues long. V was pared by 5 bases and J by 9 bases, with 11 bases between. Germline V gene lookup returns CDR1 MGHDK and CDR2 SYGVNS. In DNA, the CDR3 is TGTGCCAGCAGTCACGATTTGAGTTCACCCCTCCACTTT. This gives the protein CASSHDLSSPLHF.

This clonotype was counted a few times. The V call is TRBV12-3 or TRBV12-4, the J call TRBJ1-6; D may be TRBD1 (6 bases). Trimming stripped 5 bases from V and 7 bases from J, with 24 bases between. CDR3 length: 18 amino acids. This CDR3 is CASSRTQGAIGRNSPLHF. For the CDR3, the DNA is TGTGCCAGCAGTCGTACACAGGGAGCGATAGGGAGAAATTCACCCCTCCACTTT.